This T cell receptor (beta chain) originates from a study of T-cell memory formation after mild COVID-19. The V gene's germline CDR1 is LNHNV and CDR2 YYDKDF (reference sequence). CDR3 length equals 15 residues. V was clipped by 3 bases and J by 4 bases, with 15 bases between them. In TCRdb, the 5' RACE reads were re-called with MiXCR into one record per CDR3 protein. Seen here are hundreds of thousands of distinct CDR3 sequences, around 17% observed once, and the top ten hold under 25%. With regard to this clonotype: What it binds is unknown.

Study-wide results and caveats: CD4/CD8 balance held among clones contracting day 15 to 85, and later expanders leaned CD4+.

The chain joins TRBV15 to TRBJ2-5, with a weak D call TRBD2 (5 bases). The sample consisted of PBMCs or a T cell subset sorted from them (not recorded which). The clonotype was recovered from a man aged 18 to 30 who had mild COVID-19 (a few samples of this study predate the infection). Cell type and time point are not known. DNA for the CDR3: TGTGCCACCAGCAGGAGCCGGACTGACCTAGAGACCCAGTACTTC. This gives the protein CATSRSRTDLETQYF.